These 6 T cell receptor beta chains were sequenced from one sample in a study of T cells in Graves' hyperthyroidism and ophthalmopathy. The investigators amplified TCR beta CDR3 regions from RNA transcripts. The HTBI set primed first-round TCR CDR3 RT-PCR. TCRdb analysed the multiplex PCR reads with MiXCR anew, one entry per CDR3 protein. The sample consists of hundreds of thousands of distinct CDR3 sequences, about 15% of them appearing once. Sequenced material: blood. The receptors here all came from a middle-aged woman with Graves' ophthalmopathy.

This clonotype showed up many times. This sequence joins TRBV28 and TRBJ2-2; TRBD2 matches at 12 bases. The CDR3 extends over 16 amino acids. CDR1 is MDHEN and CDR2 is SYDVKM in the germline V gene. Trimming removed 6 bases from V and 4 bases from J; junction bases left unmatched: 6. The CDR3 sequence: CASRLAGGSSTGELFF. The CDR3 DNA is TGTGCCAGCAGACTAGCGGGAGGTTCCTCCACCGGGGAGCTGTTTTTT. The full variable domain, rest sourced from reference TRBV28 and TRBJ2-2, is DVKVTQSSRYLVKRTGEKVFLECVQDMDHENMFWYRQDPGLGLRLIYFSYDVKMKEKGDIPEGYSVSREKKERFSLILESASTNQTSMYLCASRLAGGSSTGELFFGEGSRLTVL.

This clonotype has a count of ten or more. In nucleotides, the CDR3 is TGCAGTGCTAGCGCGACAGGTTACTATGGCTACACCTTC. This sequence encodes CSASATGYYGYTF. The chain uses TRBV20-1 and TRBJ1-2, with a tentative D call TRBD1 (6 bases). The CDR3 extends over 13 amino acids. The germline V gene encodes CDR1 DFQATT and CDR2 SNEGSKA (reference sequence). Trimming took off 3 bases at V and 3 bases at J, with 11 bases between the two ends.

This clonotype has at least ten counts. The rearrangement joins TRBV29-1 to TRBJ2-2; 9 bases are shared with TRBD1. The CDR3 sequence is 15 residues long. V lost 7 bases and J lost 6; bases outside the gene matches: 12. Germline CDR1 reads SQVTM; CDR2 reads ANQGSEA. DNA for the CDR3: TGCAGCGGCTTCACCGGGACAGGGAGGGCCGGGGAGCTGTTTTTT. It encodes CSGFTGTGRAGELFF.

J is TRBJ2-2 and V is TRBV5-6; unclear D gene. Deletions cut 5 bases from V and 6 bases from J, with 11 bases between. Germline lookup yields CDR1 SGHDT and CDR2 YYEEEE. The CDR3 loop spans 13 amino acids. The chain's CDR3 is CASRGNRAGELFF. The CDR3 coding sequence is TGTGCCAGCAGAGGCAATAGGGCCGGGGAGCTGTTTTTT.

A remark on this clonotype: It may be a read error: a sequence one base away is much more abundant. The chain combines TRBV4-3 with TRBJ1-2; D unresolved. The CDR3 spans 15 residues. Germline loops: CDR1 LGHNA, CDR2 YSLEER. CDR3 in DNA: TGCACCAGCAGCCAAGAGGCACAGAGAAACTATGGCTACACCTTC. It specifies CTSSQEAQRNYGYTF.

CDR3 in DNA: TGCAGCGTTACAAACAGGGGAAGAACTGAAGCTTTCTTT. It is translated as CSVTNRGRTEAFF. The rearrangement joins TRBV29-1 to TRBJ1-1; TRBD1 matches at 7 bases. The CDR3 has 13 amino acids. The V segment lost 5 bases and the J segment 5 bases; nucleotides outside the gene matches: 8. CDR1 and CDR2 from the germline V gene are SQVTM and ANQGSEA.